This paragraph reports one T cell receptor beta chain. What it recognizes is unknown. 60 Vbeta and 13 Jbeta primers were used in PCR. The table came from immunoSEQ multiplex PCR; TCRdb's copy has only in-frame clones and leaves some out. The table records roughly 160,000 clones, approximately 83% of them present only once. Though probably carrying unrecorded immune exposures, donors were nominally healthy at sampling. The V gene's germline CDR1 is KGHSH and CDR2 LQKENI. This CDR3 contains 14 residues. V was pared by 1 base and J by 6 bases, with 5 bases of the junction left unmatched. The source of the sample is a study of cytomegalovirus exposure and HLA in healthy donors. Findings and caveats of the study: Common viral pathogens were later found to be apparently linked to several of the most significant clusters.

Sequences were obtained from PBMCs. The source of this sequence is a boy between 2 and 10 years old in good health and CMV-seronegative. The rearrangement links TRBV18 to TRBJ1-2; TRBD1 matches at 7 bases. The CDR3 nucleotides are TGTGCCAGCTCACCACGACAGGGTACGGATGGCTACACCTTC. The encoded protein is CASSPRQGTDGYTF.